These 8 T cell receptor beta chains were all obtained from the same sample, sequenced in a study of blood T cell repertoires in COVID-19. Assay: immunoSEQ multiplex PCR; the TCRdb copy retains only in-frame clones and omits some. The table lists about 220,000 clones, more than 65% of them singletons. Material: peripheral blood. Receptors originate from a woman in her 30s who had recovered from COVID-19.

The chain is built from TRBV28 and TRBJ2-1; tentative D call: TRBD2 (6 bases). CDR1 and CDR2 from the germline V gene are MDHEN and SYDVKM. V lost 7 bases to trimming and J lost 6 bases, with 16 bases between them. CDR3 size: 14 residues. The CDR3 is CASNENIGGNEQFF. The CDR3 bases are TGTGCCAGCAATGAAAATATCGGGGGCAATGAGCAGTTCTTC.

V is TRBV28 and J is TRBJ1-1; 11 bases fit TRBD1. The CDR3 loop spans 15 amino acids. Germline V gives CDR1 MDHEN, CDR2 SYDVKM. V trimming: 6 bases; J trimming: 4 bases; junction bases outside the gene matches: 7. In nucleotides, the CDR3 is TGTGCCAGCAGAGATTTCGGGACAGGGGGCACTGAAGCTTTCTTT. Residues: CASRDFGTGGTEAFF.

This CDR3 is CASSQAAGGLYEQYF. As DNA, the CDR3 is TGCGCCAGCAGCCAAGCCGCAGGGGGACTCTACGAGCAGTACTTC. The chain combines TRBV4-1 with TRBJ2-7; D possibly corresponds to TRBD1 (7 bases). V lost 1 base and J lost 3, with 13 bases in between. The germline V gene encodes CDR1 MGHRA and CDR2 YSYEKL. This CDR3 is 15 amino acids long.

The chain combines TRBV6-5 with TRBJ2-7, with 8 bases lining up with TRBD1. The J segment lost 1 base and the V segment lost 6 bases, leaving 8 bases of the junction unmatched. Germline assignment: CDR1 MNHEY and CDR2 SVGAGI. The CDR3 length is 15 residues. The CDR3 region is CASRDRGLRSYEQYF. The DNA of the CDR3 is TGTGCCAGCAGAGACAGGGGTTTAAGGTCCTACGAGCAGTACTTC.

This chain uses TRBV9 with TRBJ1-2; D gene uncertain. The germline V and J ends were trimmed by 4 bases and 3 bases, with 13 bases remaining between them. This CDR3 comprises 14 residues. Germline CDR1 is SGDLS and CDR2 is YYNGEE. In DNA, the CDR3 is TGTGCCAGCAGCACCGTGCCAGTGGACTATGGCTACACCTTC. Amino acids: CASSTVPVDYGYTF.

The chain couples TRBV7-9 to TRBJ1-2; the D gene is possibly TRBD1 (6 bases). The ends were cut back, 4 bases at V and 6 bases at J, with 18 bases in the middle. The CDR3 contains 15 residues. CDR1 is SEHNR and CDR2 is FQNEAQ in the germline V gene (reference sequence). DNA of the CDR3: TGTGCCAGCAGCTCACCAGTAGGGGGAATCGATGGCTACACCTTC. Its translation is CASSSPVGGIDGYTF.

The J gene is TRBJ2-1, the V gene TRBV28, with D possibly being TRBD1 (5 bases). Germline-derived CDR1 and CDR2 are MDHEN and SYDVKM. V lost 3 bases and J 6 bases, leaving 15 bases between the germline ends. The CDR3 length is 15 residues. The CDR3 is CASSFSGSVANEQFF. CDR3 DNA: TGTGCCAGCAGTTTTTCAGGGTCGGTAGCCAATGAGCAGTTCTTC.

This chain uses TRBV24-1 with TRBJ2-5; 14 bases line up with TRBD2. Unmatched junction bases numbered 8, after V lost 10 bases and J lost 5 bases. The CDR3 consists of 15 residues. Germline V gene data show CDR1 as KGHDR and CDR2 as SFDVKD. CDR3 DNA: TGTGCCACAGCCGGGACTAGCGGGAGTGTGGAGACCCAGTACTTC. It yields the protein CATAGTSGSVETQYF.